The 17 T cell receptor beta chains presented below share a single source sample, sequenced in a study of prognosis after radiotherapy for stage I lung cancer. Starting from genomic DNA, TCR beta CDR3 was amplified through two-round multiplex PCR. First-round PCR, the initial amplification, used primers specific to each TRBV and TRBJ gene. MiXCR was run by TCRdb on the multiplex PCR reads, yielding one entry per CDR3 protein. This table holds some 25,000 distinct CDR3 sequences, roughly 34% found once. Sequences were derived from PBMCs, sampled before or after stereotactic body radiation therapy (not recorded which). Every receptor here comes from a donor at least 50 years old with non-small cell lung cancer.

J is TRBJ2-1 and V is TRBV6-9, with D tentatively TRBD2 (6 bases). Per germline, CDR1 MNHGY and CDR2 SVAAGI. CDR3 length: 15 amino acids. V was trimmed by 3 bases and J by 8 bases, leaving 17 bases between them. The CDR3 loop reads CASSYGRRVFDEQFF. In DNA, the CDR3 is TGTGCCAGCAGTTACGGAAGGAGGGTTTTTGATGAGCAGTTCTTC.

This clonotype was recorded at least ten times. The rearrangement joins TRBV18 to TRBJ1-4, with D possibly being TRBD1 (5 bases). Deletions cut 2 bases from V and 6 bases from J, with 13 bases between. The length of the CDR3 is 15 residues. The germline gives CDR1 KGHSH, CDR2 LQKENI. CDR3 DNA sequence: TGTGCCAGCTCACCAACGATCTCGGGGGATGAAAAACTGTTTTTT. Translating it yields CASSPTISGDEKLFF.

Notes on this clonotype: A far more abundant clone sits one base away, making this likely a read error. This chain connects TRBV2 to TRBJ2-1; D not resolved. Germline CDR1 and CDR2: SNHLY and FYNNEI. V lost 6 bases, J lost 7 bases, and 13 bases lay in between. The CDR3 is 13 amino acids. CDR3 sequence: CASSRRCGNEQFF. The CDR3 region has the DNA TGTGCCAGCAGCCGTCGGTGTGGAAATGAGCAGTTCTTC.

Note on this clonotype: A single base is all that separates this from a far larger clone, so a read error is likely. The chain uses TRBV6-4 and TRBJ2-3; D is possibly TRBD1 or TRBD2 (6 bases each). Trimming cost V 4 bases and J 14 bases, with 19 bases left between them. The CDR3 extends over 13 amino acids. From germline, CDR1 is MRHNA and CDR2 SNTAGT. The chain's CDR3 is CASSGGIRGQRYF. The CDR3 bases are TGTGCCAGCAGTGGCGGGATTAGAGGACAGAGGTATTTT.

This clonotype was recorded many times. The chain employs TRBV24-1 and TRBJ1-2; 8 bases agree with TRBD1. The V segment lost 5 bases and the J segment 3 bases; nucleotides outside the gene matches: 4. CDR1 KGHDR and CDR2 SFDVKD come from the germline V gene. This CDR3 contains 14 residues. CDR3 sequence (DNA): TGTGCCACCAGTGCCCCGGACAGGGACTATGGCTACACCTTC. Its protein product is CATSAPDRDYGYTF.

This clonotype has a handful of counts. The rearrangement joins TRBV13 to TRBJ2-1; TRBD1 or TRBD2 may be the D gene (5 bases each). CDR1 is PRHDT, CDR2 FYEKMQ, per germline (reference sequence). The germline V and J ends were trimmed by 5 bases and 6 bases, with 20 bases remaining between them. The CDR3 has 16 amino acids. The CDR3 nucleotides read TGTGCCAGCAGCCCCCCCCCGAGGGGAATCTCCAATGAGCAGTTCTTC. It is translated as CASSPPPRGISNEQFF.

This clonotype was seen a handful of times. V is TRBV11-1 and J is TRBJ1-1; the D gene is possibly TRBD1 (6 bases). Trimming cost V 7 bases and J 4 bases, with 10 bases left between them. Germline lookup yields CDR1 SGHAT and CDR2 FQDESV (reference sequence). CDR3 size: 12 residues. Written as DNA, the CDR3 is TGTGCCAGCAAGGGGGACGCCACTGAAGCTTTCTTT. Protein product: CASKGDATEAFF.

The CDR3: CATLPGGQTHYGYTF. The CDR3 coding sequence is TGTGCCACCCTCCCCGGGGGACAGACGCACTATGGCTACACCTTC. The chain has TRBV6-1 and TRBJ1-2, with 7 bases identical to TRBD1. The germline gives CDR1 MNHNS, CDR2 SASEGT. V gave up 10 bases and J gave up 3 bases; unmatched junction bases: 14. The CDR3 sequence is 15 residues long.

V is TRBV5-1 and J is TRBJ1-1; 12 nucleotides line up with TRBD1. Trimming cost V 4 bases and J 1 base; bases outside gene matches: 5. The CDR3 extends over 16 amino acids. Germline CDR1 SGHRS, CDR2 YFSETQ. This CDR3 is CASSHGTGGANTEAFF. The CDR3 DNA reads as TGCGCCAGCAGCCACGGGACAGGGGGCGCGAACACTGAAGCTTTCTTT.

This clonotype was found many times. This chain uses TRBV5-1 with TRBJ2-1; 9 bases agree with TRBD2. With V trimmed by 0 bases and J by 4 bases, 17 bases remained unmatched. CDR1 SGHRS and CDR2 YFSETQ come from the germline V gene. The CDR3 extends over 20 amino acids. CDR3 loop: CASSLASGTSPETVYNEQFF. The CDR3 bases are TGCGCCAGCAGCTTGGCATCCGGGACTAGCCCTGAGACCGTGTACAATGAGCAGTTCTTC.

This clonotype occurred many times. The V and J genes are TRBV2 and TRBJ2-1; no clear D gene. Trimming pared 2 bases from V and 5 bases from J, leaving 7 bases between. The CDR3 is 13 amino acids. Germline CDR1 reads SNHLY; CDR2 reads FYNNEI. The CDR3 loop is CASSEPLDNEQFF. For the CDR3, the DNA is TGTGCCAGCAGTGAACCGCTTGACAATGAGCAGTTCTTC.

On this clonotype itself: A read error is the likely source, as a far larger clone sits one nucleotide away. The chain employs TRBV7-2 and TRBJ2-1, with 12 bases fitting TRBD2. CDR3 length: 12 residues. The germline CDR1 and CDR2 sequences are SGHTA and FQGNSA. J gave up 12 bases and V 4 bases, and 1 base lay outside the gene matches. The CDR3 bases are TGTGCCAGCAGCTGGACTAGCGGGACGCAGTTCTTC. This gives the protein CASSWTSGTQFF.

This clonotype is labeled medium-sized. The chain has TRBV19 and TRBJ2-3; 9 bases align to TRBD1. V was pared by 5 bases and J by 0 bases, with 3 bases of the junction left unmatched. Germline values: CDR1 LNHDA, CDR2 SQIVND (reference sequence). The CDR3 contains 15 residues. The CDR3 DNA reads as TGTGCCAGTAGTTGGACAGGGGACAGCACAGATACGCAGTATTTT. It is translated as CASSWTGDSTDTQYF.

This clonotype was found a few times. This rearrangement joins TRBV18 to TRBJ1-1; possible D gene TRBD1, 5 bases. Trimming removed 5 bases at V and 1 base at J, with 8 bases between. The germline V gene has CDR1 KGHSH and CDR2 LQKENI. The CDR3 has 13 amino acids. The CDR3 region is CASSKTGNTEAFF. The CDR3, as DNA: TGTGCCAGCTCAAAAACAGGGAACACTGAAGCTTTCTTT. Filled out from reference TRBV18 and TRBJ1-1, the complete variable domain reads NAGVMQNPRHLVRRRGQEARLRCSPMKGHSHVYWYRQLPEEGLKFMVYLQKENIIDESGMPKERFSAEFPKEGPSILRIQQVVRGDSAAYFCASSKTGNTEAFFGQGTRLTVV.

Relative to its sample, this clonotype is medium-sized. The rearrangement links TRBV12-3 or TRBV12-4 to TRBJ1-2; no firm D call. This CDR3 spans 13 amino acids. Trimming stripped 1 base from V and 7 bases from J, with 10 bases between. The CDR3 DNA sequence: TGTGCCAGCAGTTTAGGTTTCGCGCGTGGCTACACCTTC. As protein: CASSLGFARGYTF.

This clonotype occurred many times. The chain joins TRBV12-3 or TRBV12-4 to TRBJ2-7, with D tentatively TRBD1 (5 bases). V was clipped by 6 bases and J by 3 bases, with 12 bases between them. CDR3 length: 13 residues. CDR3 nucleotides: TGTGCCAGCAGGGCAAGGCAGGGCTACGAGCAGTACTTC. Protein: CASRARQGYEQYF.

This clonotype appeared many times. The J gene is TRBJ2-1, the V gene TRBV11-2; 10 nucleotides align to TRBD2. From germline, CDR1 is SGHAT and CDR2 FQNNGV. The CDR3 runs to 18 residues. With V trimmed by 4 bases and J by 0 bases, 9 bases remained unmatched. The CDR3 nucleotides are TGTGCCAGCAGCTCCCCTAGCGGGAGAGGGGCCTCCTACAATGAGCAGTTCTTC. This codes for CASSSPSGRGASYNEQFF. The variable domain in full, with the rest retrieved from reference TRBV11-2 and TRBJ2-1, is EAGVAQSPRYKIIEKRQSVAFWCNPISGHATLYWYQQILGQGPKLLIQFQNNGVVDDSQLPKDRFSAERLKGVDSTLKIQPAKLEDSAVYLCASSSPSGRGASYNEQFFGPGTRLTVL.